This TCR beta chain was sequenced during a study of T cells in women clearing cervical HPV infection (dated 2018 in TCRdb). Regarding the research as a whole: The cases were some 26 women with histologically confirmed HPV16-related CIN3 or worse, and 2 of those women had invasive cancers. Blood from cases was drawn at the visit where the lesion was first identified, while blood from controls was drawn once the infection was no longer detected. Since only a few of the women had HLA typing available, the possibility that HLA type was acting as a confounder could not be ruled out. Among cases, blood sampling occurred a median of roughly 160 days after lesion detection, with an interquartile range of about 90 to 230 days. Median age was approximately 30 years in cases versus just over 37 in controls, and baseline characteristics did not differ significantly. The controls were about 25 women whose single incident HPV16 infection cleared within 12 months with no development of precancer or cancer. Quality controls consisted of five blinded duplicates per group, for a total of around 60 samples made up of approximately 50 participants and around ten replicates. Cases and controls were matched on year of sample collection and on age within five years. Nested within Costa Rica's Guanacaste HPV Natural History Study, an exploratory proof-of-principle case-control study compared TCR repertoires across cervical HPV16 outcomes. The parent cohort enrolled 10,000 to 13,000 women aged 18 or older in Guanacaste, Costa Rica, during about 1992 to 1994 and followed them for approximately 7 years. Broad study findings and their caveats: The cross-sectional design could not show whether the associations came before the infection or were a result of it, and neither effector/memory subsets nor HPV-specific T cells were isolated. Cases were distinguished from controls with an estimated AUC of around 0.85 by random forest classifiers combining richness and V gene abundances. CIN3+ cases had significantly higher TCR repertoire richness than controls across sequencing depths, but evenness did not differ between the groups. Cases had lower TRBV6-7 relative abundance than controls (approximately 0.1% versus 0.16%; Bonferroni P = 0.0008). Because the number of T cells in each sample was unknown, differences in richness could reflect differing T-cell content rather than repertoire biology.

Using the immunoSEQ assay, multiplex PCR amplified TCR beta CDR3 regions from an average of roughly 1,200 ng of genomic DNA per sample. To correct primer bias, the assay used a complete synthetic TCR repertoire to set an amplification baseline. Amplicons were sequenced on the Illumina platform. Regarding the original processing steps: Sequence errors were corrected by clustering with frequency ratios and a modified nearest-neighbor algorithm, and the sequences were then analyzed in the immunoSEQ Analyzer using IMGT gene definitions. At each rarefaction depth, TCR richness and evenness were averaged across 20 rarefaction repeats, and samples with fewer sequences than that depth were excluded. Relative abundances of V, D and J genes were compared between groups using Wilcoxon rank sum tests, with FDR correction applied. In the blinded duplicates, the intraclass correlation was about 95% for TCR richness and averaged around 78% across 66 gene segments. TCRdb obtained this table from immuneACCESS and retained in-frame rearrangements with V and J assigned. These tables miss some clones; where compared with another copy, unresolved V genes account for less than half of the shortfall, and the remainder is unexplained. V and J calls and clone size are those listed in that table; D and trimming were worked out from the DNA. The sample table includes some 19,000 clones. Of the sample, about a sixth falls within the top ten clones.

Ends trimmed: V by 5 bases, J by 0 bases; bases unmatched to a gene: 20. The CDR3 sequence holds 22 residues, the cysteine and phenylalanine included. The DNA covers only part of the CDR3, 57 bases in frame from base 1. Sequences LNHNV (CDR1) and YYDKDF (CDR2) are obtained from the germline V gene (reference sequence). Notes on this clone: Its antigen is unknown. The read terminates 3 residues before the CDR3 end, so the remaining end is supplied by the germline J gene.

Every participant had a single incident cervical HPV16 infection, and prevalent HPV16 infections were excluded. Cervical HPV DNA was detected by MY09/MY11 PCR, and genotyping was performed by dot-blot hybridization. Less than 19 mL of heparinized blood was centrifuged, after which the buffy coat was aliquoted, frozen at -30 degrees C, and then stored at -80 degrees C. QIAGEN kits were used to extract genomic DNA from the buffy coat specimens. The source of this sequence is a woman between 18 and 70 years old with a cervical HPV16 infection that either progressed to CIN3+ or cleared (not recorded which). The chain was built from TRBV15 and TRBJ1-3, with 12 middle bases fitting TRBD1. The specimen sequenced was blood buffy coat. The DNA read from the CDR3 is TGTGCCACCAGCCCAGAGCACCCCGGGACAGGGGGCATCCTCAGCTCTGGAAACACC. The encoded protein is CATSPEHPGTGGILSSGNT. The full CDR3 reads CATSPEHPGTGGILSSGNTIYF.